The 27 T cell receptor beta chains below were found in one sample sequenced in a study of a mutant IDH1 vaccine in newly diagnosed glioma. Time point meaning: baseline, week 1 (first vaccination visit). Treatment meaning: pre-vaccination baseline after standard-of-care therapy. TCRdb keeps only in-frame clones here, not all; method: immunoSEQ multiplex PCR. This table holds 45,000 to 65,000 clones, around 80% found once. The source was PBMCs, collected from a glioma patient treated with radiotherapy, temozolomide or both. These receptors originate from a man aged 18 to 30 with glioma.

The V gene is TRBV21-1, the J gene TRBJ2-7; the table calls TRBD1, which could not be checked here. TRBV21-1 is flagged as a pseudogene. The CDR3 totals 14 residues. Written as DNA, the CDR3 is TGTGCCAGCAGCCAGGACAGCCCGATCTACGAGCAGTACTTC. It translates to CASSQDSPIYEQYF.

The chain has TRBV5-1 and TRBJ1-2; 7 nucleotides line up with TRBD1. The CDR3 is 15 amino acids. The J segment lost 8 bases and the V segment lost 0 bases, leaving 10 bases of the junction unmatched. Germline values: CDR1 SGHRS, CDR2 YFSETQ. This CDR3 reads CASSLGNTGVQGYTF. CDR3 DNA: TGCGCCAGCAGCTTGGGAAACACAGGGGTTCAGGGCTACACCTTC.

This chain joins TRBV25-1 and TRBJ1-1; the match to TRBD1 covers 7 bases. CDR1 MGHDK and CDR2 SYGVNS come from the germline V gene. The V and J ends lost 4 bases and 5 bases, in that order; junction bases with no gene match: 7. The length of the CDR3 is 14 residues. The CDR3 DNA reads TGTGCCAGCAGTGGAAGACAGGGAGGGACTGAAGCTTTCTTT. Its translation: CASSGRQGGTEAFF.

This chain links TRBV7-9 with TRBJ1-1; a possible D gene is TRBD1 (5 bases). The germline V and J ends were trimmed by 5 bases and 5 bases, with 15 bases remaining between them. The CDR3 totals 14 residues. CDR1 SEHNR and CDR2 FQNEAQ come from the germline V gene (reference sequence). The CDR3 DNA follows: TGTGCCAGCAGCCCCGGGACGTCTTTGACTGAAGCTTTCTTT. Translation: CASSPGTSLTEAFF.

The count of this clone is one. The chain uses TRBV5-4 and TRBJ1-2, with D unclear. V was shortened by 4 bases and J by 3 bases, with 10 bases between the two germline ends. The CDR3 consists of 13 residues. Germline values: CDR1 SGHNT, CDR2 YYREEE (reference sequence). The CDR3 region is CASSTEAHYGYTF. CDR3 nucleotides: TGTGCCAGCAGCACAGAGGCTCACTATGGCTACACCTTC. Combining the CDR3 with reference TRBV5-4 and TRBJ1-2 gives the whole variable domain ETGVTQSPTHLIKTRGQQVTLRCSSQSGHNTVSWYQQALGQGPQFIFQYYREEENGRGNFPPRFSGLQFPNYSSELNVNALELDDSALYLCASSTEAHYGYTFGSGTRLTVV.

CDR3 sequence (DNA): TGTGCCAGCAGCCTCTCAGGGAGGAGGACCGGGGAGCTGTTTTTT. Protein sequence: CASSLSGRRTGELFF. V usage is TRBV7-2 and J usage is TRBJ2-2; a weak D match, TRBD2 (6 bases). Trimming shortened V by 5 bases and J by 5 bases, and 15 bases separated the two germline ends. Germline assignment: CDR1 SGHTA and CDR2 FQGNSA. CDR3 size: 15 residues. Combining the CDR3 with reference TRBV7-2 and TRBJ2-2 gives the whole variable domain GAGVSQSPSNKVTEKGKDVELRCDPISGHTALYWYRQSLGQGLEFLIYFQGNSAPDKSGLPSDRFSAERTGGSVSTLTIQRTQQEDSAVYLCASSLSGRRTGELFFGEGSRLTVL.

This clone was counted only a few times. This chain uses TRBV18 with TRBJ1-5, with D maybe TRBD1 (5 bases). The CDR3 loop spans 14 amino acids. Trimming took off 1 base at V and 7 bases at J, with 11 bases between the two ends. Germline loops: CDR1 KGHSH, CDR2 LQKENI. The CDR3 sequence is CASSPRQGAQPQHF. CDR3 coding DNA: TGTGCCAGCTCACCACGACAAGGGGCACAGCCCCAGCATTTT.

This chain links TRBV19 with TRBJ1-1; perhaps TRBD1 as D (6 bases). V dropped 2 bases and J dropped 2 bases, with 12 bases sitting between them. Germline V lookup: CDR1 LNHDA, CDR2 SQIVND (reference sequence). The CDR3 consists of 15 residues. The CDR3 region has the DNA TGTGCCAGTAGTATATCGGACAGCATCAACACTGAAGCTTTCTTT. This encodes CASSISDSINTEAFF.

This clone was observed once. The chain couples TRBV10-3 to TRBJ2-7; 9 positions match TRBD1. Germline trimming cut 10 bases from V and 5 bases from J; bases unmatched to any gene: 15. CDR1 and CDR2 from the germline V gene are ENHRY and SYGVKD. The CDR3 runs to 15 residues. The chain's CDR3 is CASSTSGTGSHEQYF. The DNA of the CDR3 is TGTGCCAGTTCAACCTCCGGGACAGGGAGCCACGAGCAGTACTTC.

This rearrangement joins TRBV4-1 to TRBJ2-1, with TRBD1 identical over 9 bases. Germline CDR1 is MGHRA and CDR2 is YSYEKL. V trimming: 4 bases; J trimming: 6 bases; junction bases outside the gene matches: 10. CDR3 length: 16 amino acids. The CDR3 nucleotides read TGCGCCAGCAGCCGGGGACAGGGAGGTTCGGGCAATGAGCAGTTCTTC. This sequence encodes CASSRGQGGSGNEQFF.

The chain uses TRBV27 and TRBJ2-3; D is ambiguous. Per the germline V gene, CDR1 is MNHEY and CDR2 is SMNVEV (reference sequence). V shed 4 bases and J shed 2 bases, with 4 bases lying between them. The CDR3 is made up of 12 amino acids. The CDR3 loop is CASSSYTDTQYF. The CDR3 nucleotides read TGTGCCAGCAGTTCCTACACAGATACGCAGTATTTT.

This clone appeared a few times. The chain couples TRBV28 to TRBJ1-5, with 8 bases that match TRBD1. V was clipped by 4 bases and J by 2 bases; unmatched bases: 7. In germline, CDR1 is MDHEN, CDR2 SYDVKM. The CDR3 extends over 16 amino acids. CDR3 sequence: CASSSDRVGGNQPQHF. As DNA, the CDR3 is TGTGCCAGCAGTTCGGACAGGGTAGGAGGCAATCAGCCCCAGCATTTT.

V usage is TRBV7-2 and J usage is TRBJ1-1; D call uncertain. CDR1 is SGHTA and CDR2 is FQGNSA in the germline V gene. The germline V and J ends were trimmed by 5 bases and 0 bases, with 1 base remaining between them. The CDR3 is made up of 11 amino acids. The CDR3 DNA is TGTGCCAGCAGCCTGAACACTGAAGCTTTCTTT. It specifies CASSLNTEAFF.

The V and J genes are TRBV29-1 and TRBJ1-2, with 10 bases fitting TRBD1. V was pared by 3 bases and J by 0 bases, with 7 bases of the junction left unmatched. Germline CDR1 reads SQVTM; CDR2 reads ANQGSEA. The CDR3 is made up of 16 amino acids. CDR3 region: CSVDWDRGVPNYGYTF. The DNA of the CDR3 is TGCAGCGTTGATTGGGACAGGGGAGTGCCTAACTATGGCTACACCTTC.

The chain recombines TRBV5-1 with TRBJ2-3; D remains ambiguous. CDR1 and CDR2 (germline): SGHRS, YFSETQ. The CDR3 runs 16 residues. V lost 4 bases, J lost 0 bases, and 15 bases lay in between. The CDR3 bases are TGCGCCAGCAGCCCTCTTTCTGGTAGAAGCACAGATACGCAGTATTTT. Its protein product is CASSPLSGRSTDTQYF.

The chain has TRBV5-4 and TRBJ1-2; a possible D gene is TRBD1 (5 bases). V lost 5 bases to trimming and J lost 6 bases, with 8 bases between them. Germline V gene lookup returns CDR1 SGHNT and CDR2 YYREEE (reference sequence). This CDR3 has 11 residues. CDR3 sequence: CASRGPHGYTF. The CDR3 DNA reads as TGTGCCAGCAGGGGGCCTCATGGCTACACCTTC.

CDR3 region: CASNDLRNQPQHF. The CDR3 DNA follows: TGTGCCAGTAATGATTTACGCAATCAGCCCCAGCATTTT. The chain carries TRBV19 and TRBJ1-5; D ambiguous. The CDR3 is 13 amino acids. The germline gives CDR1 LNHDA, CDR2 SQIVND (reference sequence). Trimming left V 7 bases short and J 2 bases short, with 9 bases between. Combining the CDR3 with reference TRBV19 and TRBJ1-5 gives the whole variable domain DGGITQSPKYLFRKEGQNVTLSCEQNLNHDAMYWYRQDPGQGLRLIYYSQIVNDFQKGDIAEGYSVSREKKESFPLTVTSAQKNPTAFYLCASNDLRNQPQHFGDGTRLSIL.

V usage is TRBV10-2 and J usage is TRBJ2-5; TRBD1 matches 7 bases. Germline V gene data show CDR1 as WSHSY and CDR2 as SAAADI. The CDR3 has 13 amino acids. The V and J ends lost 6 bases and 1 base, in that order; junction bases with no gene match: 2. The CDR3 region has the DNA TGCGCCAGCAGGGGACAGATCCAAGAGACCCAGTACTTC. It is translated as CASRGQIQETQYF.

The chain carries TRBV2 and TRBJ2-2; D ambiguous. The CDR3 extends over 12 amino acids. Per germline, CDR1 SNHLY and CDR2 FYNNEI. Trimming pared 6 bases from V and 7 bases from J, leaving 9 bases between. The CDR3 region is CASRNHGGELFF. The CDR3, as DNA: TGTGCCAGCAGAAACCACGGCGGGGAGCTGTTTTTT.

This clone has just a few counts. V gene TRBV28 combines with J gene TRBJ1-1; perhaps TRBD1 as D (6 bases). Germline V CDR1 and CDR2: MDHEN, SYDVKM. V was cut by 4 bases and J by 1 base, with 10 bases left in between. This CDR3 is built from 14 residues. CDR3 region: CASSSTGANTEAFF. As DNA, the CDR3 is TGTGCCAGCAGTTCCACGGGGGCGAACACTGAAGCTTTCTTT.

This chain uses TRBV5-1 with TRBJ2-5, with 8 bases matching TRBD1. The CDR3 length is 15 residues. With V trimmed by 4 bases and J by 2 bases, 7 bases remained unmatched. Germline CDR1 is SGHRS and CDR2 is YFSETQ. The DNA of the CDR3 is TGCGCCAGCAGCGCCGGACAGGGTTGGCAAGAGACCCAGTACTTC. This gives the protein CASSAGQGWQETQYF.

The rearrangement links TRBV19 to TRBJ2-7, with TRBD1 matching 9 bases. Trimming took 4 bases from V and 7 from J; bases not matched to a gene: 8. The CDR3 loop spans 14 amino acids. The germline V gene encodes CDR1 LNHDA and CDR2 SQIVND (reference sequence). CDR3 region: CASSTWDRAREQYF. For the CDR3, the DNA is TGTGCCAGTAGTACCTGGGACAGGGCGCGGGAGCAGTACTTC. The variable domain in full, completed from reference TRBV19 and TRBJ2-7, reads DGGITQSPKYLFRKEGQNVTLSCEQNLNHDAMYWYRQDPGQGLRLIYYSQIVNDFQKGDIAEGYSVSREKKESFPLTVTSAQKNPTAFYLCASSTWDRAREQYFGPGTRLTVT.

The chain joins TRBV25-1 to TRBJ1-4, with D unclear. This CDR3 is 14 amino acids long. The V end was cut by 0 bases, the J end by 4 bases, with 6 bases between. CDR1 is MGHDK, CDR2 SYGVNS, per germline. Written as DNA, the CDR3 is TGTGCCAGCAGTGAATACTCCAATAATGAAAAACTGTTTTTT. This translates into CASSEYSNNEKLFF.

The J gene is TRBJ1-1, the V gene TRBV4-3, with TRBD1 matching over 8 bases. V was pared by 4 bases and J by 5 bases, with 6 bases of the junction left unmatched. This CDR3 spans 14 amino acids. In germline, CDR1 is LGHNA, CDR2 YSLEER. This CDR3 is CASSPGGAGTEAFF. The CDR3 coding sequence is TGCGCCAGCAGCCCAGGGGGCGCGGGTACTGAAGCTTTCTTT.

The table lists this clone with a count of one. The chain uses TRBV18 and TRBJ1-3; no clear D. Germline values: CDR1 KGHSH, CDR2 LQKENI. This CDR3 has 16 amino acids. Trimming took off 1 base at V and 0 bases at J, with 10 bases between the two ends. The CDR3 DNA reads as TGTGCCAGCTCACCACTACGGGGTTTCTCTGGAAACACCATATATTTT. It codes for CASSPLRGFSGNTIYF.

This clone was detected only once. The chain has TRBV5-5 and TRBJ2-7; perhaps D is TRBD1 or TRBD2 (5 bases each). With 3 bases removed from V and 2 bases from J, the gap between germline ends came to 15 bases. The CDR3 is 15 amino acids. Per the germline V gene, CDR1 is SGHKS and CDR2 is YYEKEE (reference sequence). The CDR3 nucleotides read TGTGCCAGCAGCTGGAGGTTTACAGGAACCTACGAGCAGTACTTC. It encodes CASSWRFTGTYEQYF.

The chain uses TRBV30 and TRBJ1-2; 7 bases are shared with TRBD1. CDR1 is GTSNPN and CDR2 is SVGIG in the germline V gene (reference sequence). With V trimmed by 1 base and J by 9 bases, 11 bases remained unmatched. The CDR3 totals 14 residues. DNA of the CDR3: TGTGCCTGGAGTGGCCGGACAGGCCAGTTTAGCTACACCTTC. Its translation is CAWSGRTGQFSYTF.